Sequencing of this T cell receptor (beta chain) was carried out in a study of vaccination and CD4 T cells after COVID-19. Broader study findings: Spike mono-reactive clones accounted for 304 of the 307 vaccine-specific clones found in convalescent patients.

Cultured CD4+ T-cell DNA underwent Oncomine TCR Beta short-read sequencing. TCRdb re-derived calls from the PCR reads in MiXCR, one entry per CDR3 protein. The data hold more than 1,500 distinct CDR3 sequences, with approximately 70% observed a single time. With regard to this clonotype: The antigen is undetermined.

J lost 4 bases, V lost 6 bases, and 3 bases had no gene match. This CDR3 has 14 residues. Germline values: CDR1 LNHDA, CDR2 SQIVND (reference sequence). Treatment indicated: roughly 10-day PBMC culture with coronavirus spike peptide pools or control peptides (ViraFEST assay). Half-medium replacement with fresh IL-2 medium took place on days 3 and 7. Source: CD4+ T cells from blood, cultured in vitro, taken after SARS-CoV-2 vaccination. The chain recombines TRBV19 with TRBJ2-1; TRBD2 aligns across 10 bases. The TCR originated in a human donor who had recovered from COVID-19. The CDR3 sequence is CASRERGGYNEQFF. The CDR3 DNA reads as TGTGCCAGTAGGGAGCGGGGGGGTTACAATGAGCAGTTCTTC.